This T cell receptor beta chain was sequenced in a study of spatial heterogeneity in lung cancer. TCRdb redid the calling of the 5' RACE reads with MiXCR, one entry per CDR3 protein. The sample has tens of thousands of distinct CDR3 sequences, approximately 7% seen once. Specified time point: sample taken at primary tumor resection. Unsorted whole RNA samples from tumor, nontumor lung or frozen PBMC were sequenced. This CDR3 is 15 amino acids long. Germline assignment: CDR1 SGHTA and CDR2 FQGTGA. Deletions cut 3 bases from V and 2 bases from J, with 8 bases between. Comment on this clonotype: Its specificity is unknown.

Study results and limitations: Expanded tumor TCRs that were ubiquitous appeared in blood more at resection than follow-up.

The material was PBMCs, obtained at surgery. V and J are TRBV7-3 and TRBJ2-6, with D maybe TRBD2 (5 bases). The origin of this receptor is a female donor with early-stage non-small cell lung cancer. The CDR3 sequence is CASSFLGAGANVLTF. The CDR3 region has the DNA TGTGCCAGCAGCTTTCTGGGAGCTGGGGCCAACGTCCTGACTTTC.